These T cell receptor beta chains were read from a single sample in a study of CD4 T cells in relation to SARS-CoV-2 and coronaviruses. Their antigens are not known. The assay was immunoSEQ multiplex PCR, and TCRdb's table has in-frame clones only and misses some. The sample carries about 26,000 clones, roughly 76% recorded once. Specimen: CD4+ T cells from PBMCs, cultured in vitro. The origin of the receptors is a human donor in good health. CDR3s leave out the opening cysteine and the closing phenylalanine or tryptophan. Each record gives: J gene, V gene, CDR3 protein.

j_gene: TRBJ2-3
v_gene: TRBV6-5
CDR3aa: ASSSEGTDDNTQY

j_gene: TRBJ1-1
v_gene: TRBV11-2
CDR3aa: ASSFSGTNTEAF

j_gene: TRBJ1-2
v_gene: TRBV2
CDR3aa: ATLGGGYGYT

j_gene: TRBJ1-3
v_gene: TRBV29-1
CDR3aa: SVEVAGGNTIY

j_gene: TRBJ2-3
v_gene: TRBV7-9
CDR3aa: ASSVVAGGSSSADTQY

j_gene: TRBJ1-1
v_gene: TRBV10-3
CDR3aa: AITRDPNTEAF

j_gene: TRBJ2-3
v_gene: TRBV6-5
CDR3aa: ASSYFRRDTQY

j_gene: TRBJ2-5
v_gene: TRBV4-3
CDR3aa: ASSQETDRKETQY

j_gene: TRBJ2-2
v_gene: TRBV10-3
CDR3aa: AISESTSGSTGELF

j_gene: TRBJ2-3
v_gene: TRBV9
CDR3aa: ASSVLGGTDTQY

j_gene: TRBJ2-3
v_gene: TRBV6-5
CDR3aa: ASSYAPSSTDTQY

j_gene: TRBJ2-5
v_gene: TRBV4-1
CDR3aa: ASSQGPVQETQY

j_gene: TRBJ2-1
v_gene: TRBV3-1/TRBV3-2
CDR3aa: ASSQDWYNEQF

j_gene: TRBJ2-3
v_gene: TRBV5-8
CDR3aa: ASSLRQITDTQY

j_gene: TRBJ2-6
v_gene: TRBV7-2
CDR3aa: ASSRQGALNSGANVLT

j_gene: TRBJ1-1
v_gene: TRBV6-2/TRBV6-3
CDR3aa: ASSYRGGNTEAF

j_gene: TRBJ2-3
v_gene: TRBV11-2
CDR3aa: ASRKVGDTQY

j_gene: TRBJ2-5
v_gene: TRBV6-5
CDR3aa: ASRQTGDAQETQY

j_gene: TRBJ2-2
v_gene: TRBV18
CDR3aa: ASSPRSGRGSGELF

j_gene: TRBJ2-2
v_gene: TRBV11-3
CDR3aa: ASSPTGGTTGELF

j_gene: TRBJ2-2
v_gene: TRBV6-2/TRBV6-3
CDR3aa: ASSLGLAGLTGELF

j_gene: TRBJ1-3
v_gene: TRBV7-9
CDR3aa: AGRRTSGNTIY

j_gene: TRBJ2-3
v_gene: TRBV20-1
CDR3aa: SASGGPGDTQY

j_gene: TRBJ1-1
v_gene: TRBV5-1
CDR3aa: ASSPGGRTEAF

j_gene: TRBJ2-5
v_gene: TRBV19
CDR3aa: ASSIMGQLQETQY

j_gene: TRBJ1-1
v_gene: TRBV12-3/TRBV12-4
CDR3aa: ASSLSGGTEAF

j_gene: TRBJ1-2
v_gene: TRBV19
CDR3aa: ASSQLNNYGYT

j_gene: TRBJ1-3
v_gene: TRBV3-1/TRBV3-2
CDR3aa: ASSQSLDTIY

j_gene: TRBJ2-5
v_gene: TRBV5-1
CDR3aa: ASSLRVGETQY

j_gene: TRBJ2-7
v_gene: TRBV15
CDR3aa: ATSRDRGPYEQY

j_gene: TRBJ2-2
v_gene: TRBV6-2/TRBV6-3
CDR3aa: ASSIGPGELF

j_gene: TRBJ2-3
v_gene: TRBV7-8
CDR3aa: ASSLEMRGATDTQY

j_gene: TRBJ2-5
v_gene: TRBV14
CDR3aa: ASSQLPSWRAGQETQY

j_gene: TRBJ2-7
v_gene: TRBV7-9
CDR3aa: ASSLGNRRVYEQY

j_gene: TRBJ2-5
v_gene: TRBV11-2
CDR3aa: ASSTRTSGKEETQY

j_gene: TRBJ1-3
v_gene: TRBV9
CDR3aa: ASSKRTRSKDSGNTIY

j_gene: TRBJ2-1
v_gene: TRBV7-2
CDR3aa: ASSSDYYNEQF

j_gene: TRBJ1-6
v_gene: TRBV7-9
CDR3aa: ASSSRPGQSNNSPLH

j_gene: TRBJ2-2
v_gene: TRBV7-3
CDR3aa: ASSFTGVGSAGELF

j_gene: TRBJ2-6
v_gene: TRBV5-6
CDR3aa: ASSLVTVLSRGANVLT

j_gene: TRBJ2-1
v_gene: TRBV5-1
CDR3aa: ASIWSSGRWGMNEQF

j_gene: TRBJ1-2
v_gene: TRBV9
CDR3aa: ASSGYRVTGYGYT

j_gene: TRBJ2-7
v_gene: TRBV7-2
CDR3aa: ASSLAGSAYEQY

j_gene: TRBJ1-2
v_gene: TRBV2
CDR3aa: ASKPGGGAGDYGYT

j_gene: TRBJ2-1
v_gene: TRBV11-3
CDR3aa: ASSSSLATTDEQF

j_gene: TRBJ1-5
v_gene: TRBV23-1
CDR3aa: ASHLRGRLSNQPQH

j_gene: TRBJ2-3
v_gene: TRBV3-1/TRBV3-2
CDR3aa: ASSQRRFTDTQY

j_gene: TRBJ2-2
v_gene: TRBV2
CDR3aa: ASSDLQGGTGELF

j_gene: TRBJ1-2
v_gene: TRBV10-3
CDR3aa: AISDQYHPNYGYT

j_gene: TRBJ2-7
v_gene: TRBV2
CDR3aa: ASSADRFGYEQY

j_gene: TRBJ1-6
v_gene: TRBV19
CDR3aa: ASSVSYNSPLH

j_gene: TRBJ2-5
v_gene: TRBV11-2
CDR3aa: ASSLVVQGGLETQY

j_gene: TRBJ2-6
v_gene: TRBV9
CDR3aa: ASSRGGTGANVLT

j_gene: TRBJ2-7
v_gene: TRBV2
CDR3aa: ASRGGGRSYEQY

j_gene: TRBJ2-1
v_gene: TRBV11-2
CDR3aa: ASSLDLVNEQF

j_gene: TRBJ2-7
v_gene: TRBV29-1
CDR3aa: SVATGTGRREQY

j_gene: TRBJ2-4
v_gene: TRBV6-5
CDR3aa: ASSYRGLENIQY

j_gene: TRBJ1-6
v_gene: TRBV6-1
CDR3aa: ASSGLRGASLNSPLH

j_gene: TRBJ2-2
v_gene: TRBV7-8
CDR3aa: ASSRDRSHTGELF